The 32 T cell receptor beta chains presented below share a single source sample, sequenced in a study of T cells after yellow fever vaccination. MiXCR, applied by TCRdb to the 5' RACE reads, yields one record per CDR3 protein. The repertoire holds under 300,000 distinct CDR3 sequences, less than 9% seen once, with approximately 0.85% in the top ten. The material sequenced was CD4+ T cells sorted from PBMCs, taken 15 days after the yellow fever booster vaccination. The source is a man aged 25 to 45 who received the YFV17D yellow fever vaccine.

The V gene is TRBV7-9, the J gene TRBJ2-1; TRBD2 aligns across 8 bases. CDR3 size: 15 residues. The germline CDR1 and CDR2 sequences are SEHNR and FQNEAQ (reference sequence). The V segment lost 2 bases and the J segment 9 bases; nucleotides outside the gene matches: 9. The CDR3 sequence: CASSLSSAGVGEQFF. Written as DNA, the CDR3 is TGTGCCAGCAGCTTATCTTCAGCGGGAGTAGGTGAGCAGTTCTTC. The whole variable domain, filled in from reference TRBV7-9 and TRBJ2-1, reads DTGVSQNPRHKITKRGQNVTFRCDPISEHNRLYWYRQTLGQGPEFLTYFQNEAQLEKSRLLSDRFSAERPKGSFSTLEIQRTEQGDSAMYLCASSLSSAGVGEQFFGPGTRLTVL.

This clonotype was detected only a few times. The rearrangement uses TRBV5-1 and TRBJ2-7; either TRBD1 or TRBD2 may supply D (5 bases each). This CDR3 is 14 amino acids long. Per the germline V gene, CDR1 is SGHRS and CDR2 is YFSETQ. V was cut by 0 bases and J by 3 bases, with 10 bases left in between. The CDR3 nucleotides are TGCGCCAGCAGCTTGGATAGTGGGGGCTACGAGCAGTACTTC. Translating gives CASSLDSGGYEQYF.

This clonotype was seen many times. V is TRBV29-1 and J is TRBJ2-1; 9 bases match TRBD2. V shed 3 bases and J 12 bases; nucleotides not matched to a gene: 6. Looked up from germline, CDR1 is SQVTM and CDR2 is ANQGSEA. The CDR3 covers 12 residues. CDR3 sequence: CSVEREGHGQFF. The CDR3 nucleotides read TGCAGCGTTGAGCGGGAGGGCCACGGGCAGTTCTTC.

This clonotype was counted once. A read error is possible here, since a much larger clone lies one base away. J is TRBJ2-2 and V is TRBV12-3 or TRBV12-4; no firm D call. The CDR3 is 16 residues long. The CDR3 DNA reads as TGTGCCAGCAGTTTAGGATGGGGAATCGACACCGGGCAGCTGTTTTTT. Its translation: CASSLGWGIDTGQLFF.

This clonotype has a handful of counts. The chain uses TRBV20-1 and TRBJ1-5; 8 bases are a match to TRBD1. Trimming removed 6 bases from V and 7 bases from J; junction bases left unmatched: 17. Germline CDR1 is DFQATT and CDR2 is SNEGSKA (reference sequence). The CDR3 is 16 residues long. The CDR3 is CSANPQGAAHSQPQHF. CDR3 nucleotide sequence: TGCAGTGCAAACCCCCAGGGGGCAGCCCACAGCCAGCCCCAGCATTTT.

This clonotype was seen ten or more times. The chain has TRBV5-1 and TRBJ1-5; TRBD1 aligns across 7 bases. The CDR3 extends over 13 amino acids. Trimming at V came to 4 bases and at J to 4 bases, leaving 2 bases not matched to a gene. Germline V gene lookup returns CDR1 SGHRS and CDR2 YFSETQ. CDR3 amino acids: CASSEGQNQPQHF. In nucleotides, the CDR3 is TGCGCCAGCAGCGAGGGACAGAATCAGCCCCAGCATTTT.

This clonotype was seen more than once but under ten times. The chain uses TRBV10-1 and TRBJ1-1; no definite D call. In germline, CDR1 is WNHNN, CDR2 SYGVQD (reference sequence). V was trimmed by 8 bases and J by 1 base, leaving 11 bases between them. The CDR3 has 13 amino acids. The DNA of the CDR3 is TGCGCCAGCCAGAAGACGGAGAACACTGAAGCTTTCTTT. This encodes CASQKTENTEAFF.

This clonotype was counted between two and nine times. The V gene is TRBV24-1, the J gene TRBJ1-1; tentative D call: TRBD1 (5 bases). The germline gives CDR1 KGHDR, CDR2 SFDVKD. The CDR3 spans 17 residues. V lost 1 base, J lost 6 bases, and 20 bases lay in between. CDR3 sequence (DNA): TGTGCCACCAGTGATTTTTGGACCCAAAGGGGAGGATCTGAAGCTTTCTTT. It yields the protein CATSDFWTQRGGSEAFF.

This clonotype was detected only a few times. This sequence joins TRBV3-1 and TRBJ2-2, with 8 bases aligning to TRBD2. Germline V CDR1 and CDR2: LGHDT, YNNKEL (reference sequence). The CDR3 consists of 15 residues. With V trimmed by 5 bases and J by 6 bases, 8 bases remained unmatched. The CDR3 sequence: CASSFAGTRSGELFF. DNA of the CDR3: TGTGCCAGCAGCTTCGCCGGGACTAGGTCCGGGGAGCTGTTTTTT.

This clonotype was recorded at least ten times. This chain links TRBV5-6 with TRBJ2-1; TRBD2 is a possible D gene (5 bases). V lost 4 bases, J lost 8 bases, and 16 bases lay in between. This CDR3 is 14 amino acids long. Germline CDR1 reads SGHDT; CDR2 reads YYEEEE. CDR3 bases: TGTGCCAGCAGCCCCCTTCGGGGTCGGTATGAGCAGTTCTTC. Its translation: CASSPLRGRYEQFF.

The chain is built from TRBV10-3 and TRBJ2-7; D unresolved. Germline V CDR1 and CDR2: ENHRY, SYGVKD. The length of the CDR3 is 13 residues. Trimming cost V 4 bases and J 3 bases, with 10 bases left between them. CDR3 sequence reads: CAISVRLDYEQYF. The CDR3 DNA follows: TGTGCCATCAGTGTTCGGCTAGACTACGAGCAGTACTTC.

This sequence joins TRBV3-1 and TRBJ2-1, with D perhaps given as TRBD1 or TRBD2 (5 bases each). The CDR3 totals 16 residues. Germline V CDR1 and CDR2: LGHDT, YNNKEL (reference sequence). V lost 4 bases, J lost 5 bases, and 18 bases lay in between. The CDR3: CASSPLRQGEDNEQFF. The DNA of the CDR3 is TGTGCCAGCAGCCCTCTGAGGCAGGGAGAGGACAATGAGCAGTTCTTC.

The CDR3 DNA reads TGCAGTGCAACCGGGACCGGGAACACCGGGGAGCTGTTTTTT. Amino acids: CSATGTGNTGELFF. V and J are TRBV20-1 and TRBJ2-2; D could derive from TRBD1 or TRBD2 (5 bases each). The V gene lost 6 bases and the J gene lost 1 base, with 12 bases spanning the gap. The CDR3 is 14 amino acids. CDR1 and CDR2 (germline): DFQATT, SNEGSKA (reference sequence).

This clonotype was picked up many times. The chain recombines TRBV10-3 with TRBJ2-3; D might be TRBD1 (5 bases). Germline V gives CDR1 ENHRY, CDR2 SYGVKD. The ends were cut back, 2 bases at V and 4 bases at J, with 10 bases in the middle. The CDR3 runs to 14 residues. In DNA form, the CDR3 reads TGTGCCATCAGTGAGGGGGCAGCCTCAGATACGCAGTATTTT. Translation gives CAISEGAASDTQYF.

This clonotype was recorded a few times. This sequence joins TRBV19 and TRBJ2-3; D is undetermined. V was trimmed by 2 bases and J by 2 bases, leaving 8 bases between them. Germline CDR1 and CDR2: LNHDA and SQIVND (reference sequence). This CDR3 contains 14 residues. The CDR3 nucleotides are TGTGCCAGTAGTATACACTTAACCACAGATACGCAGTATTTT. Translated, it gives CASSIHLTTDTQYF. Filled out from reference TRBV19 and TRBJ2-3, the complete variable domain reads DGGITQSPKYLFRKEGQNVTLSCEQNLNHDAMYWYRQDPGQGLRLIYYSQIVNDFQKGDIAEGYSVSREKKESFPLTVTSAQKNPTAFYLCASSIHLTTDTQYFGPGTRLTVL.

The chain carries TRBV20-1 and TRBJ1-5, with D tentatively TRBD1 (6 bases). Germline V lookup: CDR1 DFQATT, CDR2 SNEGSKA (reference sequence). The V and J ends lost 4 bases and 5 bases respectively, with 12 bases between them. The CDR3 has 13 amino acids. The chain's CDR3 is CSATRGLHQPQHF. CDR3 coding DNA: TGCAGTGCTACCAGGGGCCTGCATCAGCCCCAGCATTTT.

The V gene is TRBV7-9, the J gene TRBJ1-1, with TRBD1 matching 12 bases. This CDR3 region has 17 residues. The J segment lost 5 bases and the V segment lost 1 base, leaving 8 bases of the junction unmatched. The V gene's germline CDR1 is SEHNR and CDR2 FQNEAQ (reference sequence). The CDR3 sequence is CASSLGSGTGGLTEAFF. CDR3 bases: TGTGCCAGCAGCTTAGGTTCTGGGACAGGGGGCTTGACTGAAGCTTTCTTT.

The V gene is TRBV10-3, the J gene TRBJ2-5; D not certain. This CDR3 is built from 13 residues. Trimming took 5 bases from V and 0 from J, leaving 7 bases between them. Germline V gene data show CDR1 as ENHRY and CDR2 as SYGVKD. CDR3 sequence: CAISKTNQETQYF. The CDR3 nucleotides are TGTGCCATCAGTAAGACGAACCAAGAGACCCAGTACTTC.

This chain links TRBV29-1 with TRBJ2-7, with 9 bases identical to TRBD2. This CDR3 contains 15 residues. Germline CDR1 SQVTM, CDR2 ANQGSEA. Unmatched junction bases numbered 8, after V lost 4 bases and J lost 1 base. The DNA of the CDR3 is TGCAGCGTTGCCCGGAGTAGCGGGAGTTCCTACGAGCAGTACTTC. Translated, it gives CSVARSSGSSYEQYF.

This clonotype has a handful of counts. This chain links TRBV7-8 with TRBJ2-7, with D perhaps TRBD1 (6 bases). The CDR3 runs 13 residues. CDR1 and CDR2 (germline): SGHVS, FQNEAQ. V was shortened by 3 bases and J by 5 bases, with 11 bases between the two germline ends. CDR3 in amino acids: CASSFSRGNEQYF. The CDR3 DNA is TGTGCCAGCAGCTTTTCCAGGGGTAACGAGCAGTACTTC.

This clonotype was seen ten or more times. V is TRBV15 and J is TRBJ2-7; D is perhaps TRBD1 (5 bases). Germline V gene data show CDR1 as LNHNV and CDR2 as YYDKDF (reference sequence). The CDR3 is 14 amino acids. Trimming pared 9 bases from V and 7 bases from J, leaving 22 bases between. For the CDR3, the DNA is TGTGCCACTCGAATGACAGTACTATCTACGGAGCAGTACTTC. It codes for CATRMTVLSTEQYF.

The gene calls are TRBV12-3 or TRBV12-4 and TRBJ2-1, with 13 bases that match TRBD2. Trimming took 6 bases from V and 8 from J; bases not matched to a gene: 10. The CDR3 spans 16 residues. The CDR3 is CASSRGLAGVLDEQFF. The DNA of the CDR3 is TGTGCCAGCAGCCGAGGACTAGCGGGAGTTTTAGATGAGCAGTTCTTC.

This clonotype was seen a few times. The chain carries TRBV5-1 and TRBJ2-3, with a weak D call TRBD2 (5 bases). V lost 5 bases and J 1 base, leaving 11 bases between the germline ends. The CDR3 sequence is 14 residues long. Looked up from germline, CDR1 is SGHRS and CDR2 is YFSETQ. The CDR3 spells CASRRLEGTDTQYF. Here the CDR3 DNA reads TGCGCCAGCAGGAGACTGGAGGGCACAGATACGCAGTATTTT.

This clonotype was seen many times. This chain connects TRBV5-1 to TRBJ2-1; no definite D call. V shed 0 bases and J shed 12 bases, with 7 bases lying between them. In germline, CDR1 is SGHRS, CDR2 YFSETQ. The CDR3 extends over 11 amino acids. The CDR3 DNA reads as TGCGCCAGCAGCTTGGAAGGTGTGCAGTTCTTC. It translates to CASSLEGVQFF.

The genes are TRBV7-2 and TRBJ2-3; 8 positions agree with TRBD2. Germline trimming cut 5 bases from V and 6 bases from J; bases unmatched to any gene: 13. Germline V gives CDR1 SGHTA, CDR2 FQGNSA. The CDR3 extends over 16 amino acids. The CDR3 region has the DNA TGTGCCAGCAGCCTAACGAGCGGGAGCACCGCCGATACGCAGTATTTT. Protein sequence: CASSLTSGSTADTQYF.

V usage is TRBV28 and J usage is TRBJ1-5; D ambiguous. V lost 6 bases and J 5 bases, leaving 23 bases between the germline ends. This CDR3 spans 17 amino acids. The germline CDR1 and CDR2 sequences are MDHEN and SYDVKM. CDR3 DNA: TGTGCCAGCAGCTCCCCTAGTTCTGCTAGCCGACATCAGCCCCAGCATTTT. This encodes CASSSPSSASRHQPQHF.

This clonotype was detected only once. This chain joins TRBV20-1 and TRBJ2-7; maybe TRBD1 (6 bases). The CDR3 totals 13 residues. Germline CDR1 is DFQATT and CDR2 is SNEGSKA (reference sequence). CDR3 sequence (DNA): TGCAGCGGGTCCCAGGGGCCGGGCTACGAGCAGTACTTC. This codes for CSGSQGPGYEQYF.

J is TRBJ2-1 and V is TRBV5-1; 16 nucleotides match TRBD2. The CDR3 spans 15 residues. Per germline, CDR1 SGHRS and CDR2 YFSETQ. With V trimmed by 4 bases and J by 8 bases, 3 bases remained unmatched. CDR3 amino acids: CASSRGTSGRDEQFF. Written as DNA, the CDR3 is TGCGCCAGCAGCCGAGGGACTAGCGGGAGGGATGAGCAGTTCTTC. The complete variable domain, with remaining parts taken from reference TRBV5-1 and TRBJ2-1, reads KAGVTQTPRYLIKTRGQQVTLSCSPISGHRSVSWYQQTPGQGLQFLFEYFSETQRNKGNFPGRFSGRQFSNSRSEMNVSTLELGDSALYLCASSRGTSGRDEQFFGPGTRLTVL.

The J gene is TRBJ1-1, the V gene TRBV6-5, with a tentative D call TRBD1 (6 bases). Per germline, CDR1 MNHEY and CDR2 SVGAGI. The CDR3 totals 14 residues. Trimming left V 4 bases short and J 8 bases short, with 17 bases between. The chain's CDR3 is CASSSLTGLREAFF. CDR3 nucleotide sequence: TGTGCCAGCAGTTCTCTGACAGGCCTTAGGGAAGCTTTCTTT.

This clonotype has more than one count but fewer than ten. The rearrangement uses TRBV11-2 and TRBJ2-1, with D possibly called TRBD1 or TRBD2 (5 bases each). Germline CDR1 SGHAT, CDR2 FQNNGV. V lost 5 bases and J lost 10, with 15 bases in between. The CDR3 runs 13 residues. The CDR3 loop reads CASSDGTWGEQFF. CDR3 DNA sequence: TGTGCCAGCAGCGATGGAACCTGGGGGGAGCAGTTCTTC.

This clonotype was detected ten times or more. The chain has TRBV20-1 and TRBJ1-1, with no clear D. Looked up from germline, CDR1 is DFQATT and CDR2 is SNEGSKA (reference sequence). This CDR3 is built from 15 residues. With 0 bases removed from V and 3 bases from J, the gap between germline ends came to 14 bases. CDR3 in DNA: TGCAGTGCTAGAGATAGTCCGAGTAGGGACACTGAAGCTTTCTTT. Its translation: CSARDSPSRDTEAFF.

This clonotype came up a few times. V usage is TRBV10-3 and J usage is TRBJ1-6, with unresolved D. This CDR3 is 14 amino acids long. The V end lost 2 bases, the J end lost 8 bases, and 10 bases lay between the germline ends. Germline CDR1 ENHRY, CDR2 SYGVKD. The CDR3 is CAISETSRDSPLHF. The CDR3 DNA follows: TGTGCCATCAGTGAGACCAGTCGAGATTCACCCCTCCACTTT.